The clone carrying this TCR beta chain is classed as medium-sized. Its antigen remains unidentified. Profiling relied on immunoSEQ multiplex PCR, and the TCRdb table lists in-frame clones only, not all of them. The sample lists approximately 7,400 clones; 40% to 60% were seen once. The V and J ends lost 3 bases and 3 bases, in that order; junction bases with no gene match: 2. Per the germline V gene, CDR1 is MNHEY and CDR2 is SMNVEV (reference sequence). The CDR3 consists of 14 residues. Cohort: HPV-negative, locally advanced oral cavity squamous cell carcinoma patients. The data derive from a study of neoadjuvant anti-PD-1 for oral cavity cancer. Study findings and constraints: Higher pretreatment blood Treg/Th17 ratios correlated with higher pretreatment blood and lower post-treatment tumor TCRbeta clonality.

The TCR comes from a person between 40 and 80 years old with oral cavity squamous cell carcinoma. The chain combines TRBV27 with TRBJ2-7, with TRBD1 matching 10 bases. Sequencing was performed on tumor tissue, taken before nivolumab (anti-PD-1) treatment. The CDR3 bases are TGTGCCAGCAGTTTTTGGGACAGGGGCTACGAGCAGTACTTC. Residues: CASSFWDRGYEQYF.